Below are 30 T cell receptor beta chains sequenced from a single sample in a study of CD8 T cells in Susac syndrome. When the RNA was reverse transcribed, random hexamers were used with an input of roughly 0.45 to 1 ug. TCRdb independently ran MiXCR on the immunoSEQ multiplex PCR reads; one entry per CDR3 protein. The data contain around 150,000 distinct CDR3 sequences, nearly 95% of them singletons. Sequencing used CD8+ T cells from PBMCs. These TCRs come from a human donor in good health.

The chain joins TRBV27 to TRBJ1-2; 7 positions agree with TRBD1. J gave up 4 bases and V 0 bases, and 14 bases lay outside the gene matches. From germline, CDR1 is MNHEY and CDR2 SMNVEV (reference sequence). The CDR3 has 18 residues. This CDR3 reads CASSLSRGRGGRTYGYTF. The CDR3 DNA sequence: TGTGCCAGCAGTTTATCGAGGGGGCGAGGCGGACGAACCTATGGCTACACCTTC.

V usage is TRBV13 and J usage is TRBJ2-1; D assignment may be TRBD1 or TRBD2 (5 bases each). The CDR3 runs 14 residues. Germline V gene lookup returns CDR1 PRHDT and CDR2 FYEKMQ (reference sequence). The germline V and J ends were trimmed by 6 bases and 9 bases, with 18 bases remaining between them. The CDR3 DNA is TGTGCCAGCAGGGATGGGACCCGGAAGGGTGAGCAGTTCTTC. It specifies CASRDGTRKGEQFF.

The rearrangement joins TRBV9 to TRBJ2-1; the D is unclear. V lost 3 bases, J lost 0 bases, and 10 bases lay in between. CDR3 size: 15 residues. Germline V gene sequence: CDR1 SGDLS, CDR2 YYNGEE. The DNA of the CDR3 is TGTGCCAGCAGCGCGCAGTTTAGCTCCTACAATGAGCAGTTCTTC. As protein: CASSAQFSSYNEQFF.

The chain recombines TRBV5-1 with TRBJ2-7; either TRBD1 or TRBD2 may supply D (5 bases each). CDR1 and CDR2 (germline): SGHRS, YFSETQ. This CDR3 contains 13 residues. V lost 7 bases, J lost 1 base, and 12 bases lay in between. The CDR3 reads CASARDGSYEQYF. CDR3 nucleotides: TGCGCCAGCGCCCGGGACGGTTCCTACGAGCAGTACTTC.

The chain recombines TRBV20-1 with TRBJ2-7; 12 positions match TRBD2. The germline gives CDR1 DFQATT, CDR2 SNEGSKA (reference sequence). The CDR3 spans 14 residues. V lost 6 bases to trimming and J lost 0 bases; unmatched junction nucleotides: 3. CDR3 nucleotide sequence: TGCAGTGCCACGACTAGCGGGAGCTCCTACGAGCAGTACTTC. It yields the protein CSATTSGSSYEQYF.

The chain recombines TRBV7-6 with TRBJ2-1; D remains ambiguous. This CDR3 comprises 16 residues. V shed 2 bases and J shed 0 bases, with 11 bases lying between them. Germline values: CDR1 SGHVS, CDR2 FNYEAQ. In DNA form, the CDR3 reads TGTGCCAGCAGCTTACGGATCGGAAGCTCCTACAATGAGCAGTTCTTC. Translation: CASSLRIGSSYNEQFF.

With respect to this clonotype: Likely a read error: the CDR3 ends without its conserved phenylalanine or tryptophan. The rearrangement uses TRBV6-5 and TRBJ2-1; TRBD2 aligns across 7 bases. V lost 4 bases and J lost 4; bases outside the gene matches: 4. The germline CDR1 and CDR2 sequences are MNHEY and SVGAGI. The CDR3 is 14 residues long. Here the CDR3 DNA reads TGTGCCAGCAGTTCGGGACTACGTTACAATGAGCAGTTCTTG. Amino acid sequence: CASSSGLRYNEQFL.

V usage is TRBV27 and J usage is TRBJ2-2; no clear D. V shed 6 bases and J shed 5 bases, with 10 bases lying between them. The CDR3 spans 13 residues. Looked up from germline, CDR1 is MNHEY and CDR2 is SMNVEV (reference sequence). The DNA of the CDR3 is TGTGCCAGCAGAATAACGAGGACCGGGGAGCTGTTTTTT. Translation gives CASRITRTGELFF.

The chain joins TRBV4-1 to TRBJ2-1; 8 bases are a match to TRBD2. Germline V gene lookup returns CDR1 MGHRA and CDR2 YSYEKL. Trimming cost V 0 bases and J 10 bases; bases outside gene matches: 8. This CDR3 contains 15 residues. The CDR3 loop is CASSQDPGLVREQFF. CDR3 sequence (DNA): TGCGCCAGCAGCCAAGACCCGGGACTAGTTCGGGAGCAGTTCTTC.

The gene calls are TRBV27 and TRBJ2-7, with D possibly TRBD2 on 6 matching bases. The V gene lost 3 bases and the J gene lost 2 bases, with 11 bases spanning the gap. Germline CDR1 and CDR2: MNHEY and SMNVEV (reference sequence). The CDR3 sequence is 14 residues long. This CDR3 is CASSFLAGPYEQYF. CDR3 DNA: TGTGCCAGCAGTTTCCTCGCGGGGCCCTACGAGCAGTACTTC.

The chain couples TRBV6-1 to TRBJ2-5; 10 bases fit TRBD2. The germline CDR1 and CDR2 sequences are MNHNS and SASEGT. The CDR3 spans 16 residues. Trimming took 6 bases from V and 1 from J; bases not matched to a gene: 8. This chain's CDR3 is CASREWTSGFQETQYF. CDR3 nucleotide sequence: TGTGCCAGCAGGGAGTGGACTAGCGGATTCCAAGAGACCCAGTACTTC.

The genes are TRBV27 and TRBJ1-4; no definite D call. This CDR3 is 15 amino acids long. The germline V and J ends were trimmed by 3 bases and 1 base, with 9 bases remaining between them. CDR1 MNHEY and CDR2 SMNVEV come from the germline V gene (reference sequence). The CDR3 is CASSFIALTNEKLFF. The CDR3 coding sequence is TGTGCCAGCAGTTTTATTGCTTTAACTAATGAAAAACTGTTTTTT.

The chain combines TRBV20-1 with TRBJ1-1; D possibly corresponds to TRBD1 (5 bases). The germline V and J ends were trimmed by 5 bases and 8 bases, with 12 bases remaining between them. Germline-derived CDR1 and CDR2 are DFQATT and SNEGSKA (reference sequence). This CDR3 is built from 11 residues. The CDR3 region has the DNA TGCAGTGCTCCCCGGGGGAGGGAAGCTTTCTTT. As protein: CSAPRGREAFF.

CDR3 amino acids: CASSQGGQTDFLGLTYF. In nucleotides, the CDR3 is TGTGCCAGCAGCCAAGGCGGACAGACCGACTTCCTAGGATTGACGTACTTC. V gene TRBV4-2 combines with J gene TRBJ2-7; a weak D match, TRBD1 (6 bases). The V gene lost 1 base and the J gene lost 12 bases, with 28 bases spanning the gap. The CDR3 has 17 amino acids. The germline V gene encodes CDR1 LGHNA and CDR2 YNFKEQ.

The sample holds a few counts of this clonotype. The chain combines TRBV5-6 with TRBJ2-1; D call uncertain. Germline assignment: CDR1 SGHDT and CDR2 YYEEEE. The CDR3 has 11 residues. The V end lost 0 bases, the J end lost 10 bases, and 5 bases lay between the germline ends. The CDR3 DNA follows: TGTGCCAGCAGCTTGGGAGCAGAGCAGTTCTTC. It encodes CASSLGAEQFF.

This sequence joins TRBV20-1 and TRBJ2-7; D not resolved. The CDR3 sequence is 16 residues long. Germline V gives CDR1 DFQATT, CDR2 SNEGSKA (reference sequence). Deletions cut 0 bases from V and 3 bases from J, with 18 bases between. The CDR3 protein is CSARDPGFRPFYEQYF. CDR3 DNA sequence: TGCAGTGCTAGAGATCCTGGGTTCCGACCCTTCTACGAGCAGTACTTC.

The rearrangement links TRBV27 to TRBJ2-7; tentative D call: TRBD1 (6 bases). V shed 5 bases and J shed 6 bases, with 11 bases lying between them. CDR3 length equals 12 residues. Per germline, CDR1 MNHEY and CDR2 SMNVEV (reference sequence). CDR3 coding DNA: TGTGCCAGCAGTGGCCGGGACACCGAGCAGTACTTC. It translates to CASSGRDTEQYF.

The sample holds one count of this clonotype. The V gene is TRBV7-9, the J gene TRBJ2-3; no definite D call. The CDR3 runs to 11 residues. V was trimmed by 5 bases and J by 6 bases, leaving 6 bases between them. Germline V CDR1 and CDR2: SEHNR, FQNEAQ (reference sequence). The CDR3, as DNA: TGTGCCAGCAGCGGGCAGGATACGCAGTATTTT. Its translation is CASSGQDTQYF.

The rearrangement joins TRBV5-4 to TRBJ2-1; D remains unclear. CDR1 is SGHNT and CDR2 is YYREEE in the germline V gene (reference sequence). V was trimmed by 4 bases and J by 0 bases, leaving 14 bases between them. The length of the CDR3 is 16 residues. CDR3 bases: TGTGCCAGCAGCCTTACTGGTCTGAGCTCCTACAATGAGCAGTTCTTC. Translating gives CASSLTGLSSYNEQFF.

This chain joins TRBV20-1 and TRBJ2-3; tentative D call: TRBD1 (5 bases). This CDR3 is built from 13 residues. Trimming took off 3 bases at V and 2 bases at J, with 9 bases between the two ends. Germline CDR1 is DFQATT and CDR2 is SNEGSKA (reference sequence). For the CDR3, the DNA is TGCAGTGCTAGGGACACCCTCACAGATACGCAGTATTTT. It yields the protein CSARDTLTDTQYF.

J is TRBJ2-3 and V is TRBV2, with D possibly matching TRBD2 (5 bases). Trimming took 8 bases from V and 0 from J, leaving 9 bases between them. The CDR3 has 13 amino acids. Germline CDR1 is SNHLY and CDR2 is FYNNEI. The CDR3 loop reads CASRGESTDTQYF. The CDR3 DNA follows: TGTGCCAGCCGGGGAGAGAGCACAGATACGCAGTATTTT.

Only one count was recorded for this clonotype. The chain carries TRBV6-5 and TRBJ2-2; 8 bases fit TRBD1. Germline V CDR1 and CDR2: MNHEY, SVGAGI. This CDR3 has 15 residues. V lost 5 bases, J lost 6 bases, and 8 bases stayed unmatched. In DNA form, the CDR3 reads TGTGCCAGCAGTATTGAGACAGGGGATTCCGGGGAGCTGTTTTTT. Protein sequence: CASSIETGDSGELFF.

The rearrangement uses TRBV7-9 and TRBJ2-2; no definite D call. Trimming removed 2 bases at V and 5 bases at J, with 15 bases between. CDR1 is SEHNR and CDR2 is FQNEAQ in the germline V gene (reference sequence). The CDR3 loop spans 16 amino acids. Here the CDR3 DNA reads TGTGCCAGCAGCTTAATGTTAGTAGCCGGGACCGGGGAGCTGTTTTTT. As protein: CASSLMLVAGTGELFF.

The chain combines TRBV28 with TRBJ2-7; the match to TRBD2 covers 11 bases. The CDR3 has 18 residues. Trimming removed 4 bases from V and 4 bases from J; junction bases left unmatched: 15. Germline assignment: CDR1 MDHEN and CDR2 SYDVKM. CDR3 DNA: TGTGCCAGCAGTTGGGGGACTAGCGGACACAAAGCTCTATACGAGCAGTACTTC. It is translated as CASSWGTSGHKALYEQYF.

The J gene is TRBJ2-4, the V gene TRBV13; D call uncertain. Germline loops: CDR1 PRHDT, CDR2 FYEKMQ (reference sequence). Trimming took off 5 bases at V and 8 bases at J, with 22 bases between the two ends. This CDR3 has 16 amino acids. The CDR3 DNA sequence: TGTGCCAGCAGCCCGCGTAGAGGAGATATGGGATACATTCAGTACTTC. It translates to CASSPRRGDMGYIQYF.

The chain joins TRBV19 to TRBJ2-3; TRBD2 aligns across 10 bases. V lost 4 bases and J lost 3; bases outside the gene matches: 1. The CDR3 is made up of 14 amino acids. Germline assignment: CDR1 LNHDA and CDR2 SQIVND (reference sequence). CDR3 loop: CASSTSGRTDTQYF. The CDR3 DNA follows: TGTGCCAGTAGTACTAGCGGGAGAACAGATACGCAGTATTTT.

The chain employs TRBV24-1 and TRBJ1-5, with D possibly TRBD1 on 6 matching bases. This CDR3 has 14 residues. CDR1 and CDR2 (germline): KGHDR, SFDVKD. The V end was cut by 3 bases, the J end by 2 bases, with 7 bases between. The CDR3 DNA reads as TGTGCCACCAGTGATAGACAGGGCAATCAGCCCCAGCATTTT. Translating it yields CATSDRQGNQPQHF.

CDR3 protein: CASSFFPTSGSQLLTDTQYF. The CDR3 DNA sequence: TGTGCCAGCAGTTTCTTCCCCACTAGCGGGAGCCAGCTTCTCACAGATACGCAGTATTTT. This chain uses TRBV28 with TRBJ2-3; TRBD2 matches at 11 bases. CDR1 is MDHEN and CDR2 is SYDVKM in the germline V gene. The V and J ends lost 3 bases and 2 bases, in that order; junction bases with no gene match: 16. This CDR3 has 20 amino acids.

The CDR3 region is CASSVYSFEAFF. DNA for the CDR3: TGTGCCAGCAGCGTATATTCCTTTGAGGCTTTCTTT. The genes are TRBV7-2 and TRBJ1-1; D is unclear. This CDR3 has 12 residues. V dropped 5 bases and J dropped 11 bases, with 15 bases sitting between them. CDR1 is SGHTA, CDR2 FQGNSA, per germline.

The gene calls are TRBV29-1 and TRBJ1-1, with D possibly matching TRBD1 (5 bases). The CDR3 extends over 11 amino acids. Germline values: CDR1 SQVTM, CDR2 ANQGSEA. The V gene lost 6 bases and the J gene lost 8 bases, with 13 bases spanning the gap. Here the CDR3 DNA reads TGCAGCGTGGGGGGAGGATTAGAAGCTTTCTTT. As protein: CSVGGGLEAFF.